The next 10 T cell receptor beta chains were all read from a single sample in a study of circulating and synovial CD4+ cells in juvenile arthritis. Sequencing was performed with immunoSEQ multiplex PCR; in TCRdb, only in-frame clones are kept and a portion is missing. The table includes about 33,000 clones, 90% to 95% detected once. Sample: CD4+ T cells from blood. These receptors were collected from a human donor with juvenile idiopathic arthritis.

The chain employs TRBV6-5 and TRBJ1-2; D possibly corresponds to TRBD1 (5 bases). The V and J ends lost 2 bases and 5 bases respectively, with 18 bases between them. Germline V gives CDR1 MNHEY, CDR2 SVGAGI. CDR3 length: 16 residues. In DNA form, the CDR3 reads TGTGCCAGCAGTTACCCGATCGGGGGAGGAAGATATGGCTACACCTTC. It is translated as CASSYPIGGGRYGYTF.

The chain links TRBV6-5 to TRBJ1-1; D remains ambiguous. This CDR3 has 12 amino acids. V lost 7 bases to trimming and J lost 5 bases, with 11 bases between them. Per the germline V gene, CDR1 is MNHEY and CDR2 is SVGAGI. The CDR3 nucleotides are TGTGCCAGCACTTCCCGGGGAACTGAAGCTTTCTTT. It translates to CASTSRGTEAFF.

The CDR3 protein is CASSQADRGNEQFF. Written as DNA, the CDR3 is TGTGCCAGCAGCCAAGCGGACAGGGGGAATGAGCAGTTCTTC. This chain joins TRBV14 and TRBJ2-1, with TRBD1 matching 10 bases. V dropped 1 base and J dropped 7; count of bases not matched to a gene: 1. Germline assignment: CDR1 SGHDN and CDR2 FVKESK. There are 14 residues in the CDR3.

This rearrangement joins TRBV2 to TRBJ2-3, with 10 bases aligning to TRBD1. J lost 8 bases, V lost 5 bases, and 7 bases had no gene match. Germline V lookup: CDR1 SNHLY, CDR2 FYNNEI. The CDR3 is 14 residues long. In nucleotides, the CDR3 is TGTGCCAGCAGTATCGGGACAGGGGAGGTTACGCAGTATTTT. It is translated as CASSIGTGEVTQYF.

This CDR3 reads CASSSLIGPGRTYNSPLHF. DNA of the CDR3: TGTGCCAGCAGCTCCCTTATCGGGCCAGGGCGAACCTATAATTCACCCCTCCACTTT. The V call is TRBV11-2, the J call TRBJ1-6; perhaps TRBD1 as D (5 bases). CDR1 is SGHAT, CDR2 FQNNGV, per germline. V lost 4 bases, J lost 2 bases, and 21 bases lay in between. The CDR3 is made up of 19 amino acids.

This clone was seen only a few times. V and J are TRBV6-5 and TRBJ1-3; D is unclear. V gave up 5 bases and J gave up 2 bases, with 7 bases separating them. The CDR3 loop spans 13 amino acids. Germline V gene data show CDR1 as MNHEY and CDR2 as SVGAGI. CDR3: CASSTNPGNTIYF. The CDR3 coding sequence is TGTGCCAGCAGTACTAACCCTGGAAACACCATATATTTT.

J is TRBJ2-7 and V is TRBV19; the match to TRBD2 covers 10 bases. The CDR3 covers 14 residues. CDR1 and CDR2 from the germline V gene are LNHDA and SQIVND (reference sequence). V lost 7 bases and J lost 0; bases outside the gene matches: 3. The DNA of the CDR3 is TGTGCCAGTAAGACTAGCGGGCCCTCCTACGAGCAGTACTTC. Its protein is CASKTSGPSYEQYF.

This clone has a single count. J is TRBJ2-3 and V is TRBV6-1; D uncertain. This CDR3 comprises 11 residues. Germline V gives CDR1 MNHNS, CDR2 SASEGT. The germline V and J ends were trimmed by 10 bases and 4 bases, with 9 bases remaining between them. The CDR3 region has the DNA TGTGCCACCTCAGAAGCAGATACGCAGTATTTT. Its protein product is CATSEADTQYF.

This clone has just one count. Other DNA sequences in the sample encode the same CDR3. This chain uses TRBV5-6 with TRBJ2-1; tentatively, D is TRBD1 (5 bases). V dropped 2 bases and J dropped 6 bases, with 12 bases sitting between them. From germline, CDR1 is SGHDT and CDR2 YYEEEE. The CDR3 is 14 residues long. CDR3 residues: CASSLLNRINEQFF. CDR3 coding DNA: TGTGCCAGCAGCTTACTTAACAGGATCAATGAGCAGTTCTTC.

This rearrangement joins TRBV12-5 to TRBJ2-7, with a possible D match to TRBD1 (5 bases). Looked up from germline, CDR1 is LGHNT and CDR2 is FRNRAP. Trimming left V 4 bases short and J 1 base short, with 11 bases between. CDR3 length: 14 amino acids. CDR3 amino acids: CASGCRRVSYEQYF. CDR3 in DNA: TGTGCTAGTGGTTGCCGCAGGGTTTCCTACGAGCAGTACTTC.